Following are 29 T cell receptor beta chains from one sample sequenced in a study of regulatory T cells in long-lasting Graves disease. Building the TCR beta libraries relied on iRepertoire HTBI primers, and CDR3 regions underwent Arm-PCR. TCRdb fed the multiplex PCR reads into MiXCR, producing one record per CDR3 protein. Of 420,000 or so distinct CDR3 sequences listed, about a sixth are singletons. Time point: newly diagnosed GD, antithyroid drugs for less than 3 months. The TCR library was made from RNA that had been extracted from PBMCs in TRIzol. The data were also submitted as part of a second study, on T cells in Graves' hyperthyroidism and ophthalmopathy.

This sample comprised peripheral blood mononuclear cells (PBMCs), obtained at new diagnosis, from a patient treated with antithyroid drugs. The receptor source for this set is a woman aged 18-30 years with Graves disease.

Many counts were recorded for this clonotype. The chain combines TRBV11-2 with TRBJ1-5; unclear D gene. This CDR3 is 16 amino acids long. Germline-derived CDR1 and CDR2 are SGHAT and FQNNGV. Trimming shortened V by 1 base and J by 6 bases, and 16 bases separated the two germline ends. CDR3 in amino acids: CASSLGATGRLQPQHF. As DNA, the CDR3 is TGTGCCAGCAGCTTAGGGGCCACCGGACGGCTTCAGCCCCAGCATTTT.

The gene calls are TRBV28 and TRBJ2-4; 7 positions agree with TRBD1. V lost 6 bases and J lost 7; bases outside the gene matches: 9. The CDR3 is 14 amino acids. Germline loops: CDR1 MDHEN, CDR2 SYDVKM. CDR3 protein: CASSLQGVENIQYF. In nucleotides, the CDR3 is TGTGCCAGCAGCTTGCAGGGGGTTGAGAACATTCAGTACTTC.

This clonotype was counted at least ten times. The V call is TRBV28, the J call TRBJ2-7, with 9 bases that match TRBD1. Germline-derived CDR1 and CDR2 are MDHEN and SYDVKM. The CDR3 runs 15 residues. V trimming: 8 bases; J trimming: 2 bases; junction bases outside the gene matches: 10. CDR3 sequence: CASDKGTGPTYEQYF. The CDR3 region has the DNA TGTGCCAGCGACAAGGGGACAGGGCCTACCTACGAGCAGTACTTC.

This clonotype has more than one count but fewer than ten. The chain employs TRBV29-1 and TRBJ2-2; D possibly uses TRBD1 or TRBD2 (5 bases each). Germline CDR1 and CDR2: SQVTM and ANQGSEA. The CDR3 extends over 16 amino acids. V shed 3 bases and J shed 6 bases, with 20 bases lying between them. CDR3 sequence (DNA): TGCAGCGTTGAGGTGGGACGGGATTTTTATGCCGGGGAGCTGTTTTTT. Translation: CSVEVGRDFYAGELFF.

This clonotype was recorded at least ten times. The chain has TRBV7-2 and TRBJ2-2, with D perhaps assigned TRBD1 or TRBD2 (5 bases each). Per the germline V gene, CDR1 is SGHTA and CDR2 is FQGNSA. Trimming removed 1 base from V and 9 bases from J, with 15 bases in between. The CDR3 is 15 amino acids. The CDR3 here is CASSLDTGTRRELFF. DNA for the CDR3: TGTGCCAGCAGCTTAGACACCGGGACCAGGAGGGAGCTGTTTTTT.

Ten or more counts support this clonotype. J is TRBJ2-1 and V is TRBV12-3 or TRBV12-4; TRBD2 might be the D (6 bases). The CDR3 is 15 residues long. V gave up 2 bases and J gave up 9 bases, with 17 bases separating them. CDR3 DNA: TGTGCCAGCAGTTTACTGGGGGGAAGTTATATTGAGCAGTTCTTC. It encodes CASSLLGGSYIEQFF.

This clonotype was observed a handful of times. The V and J genes are TRBV27 and TRBJ1-1; TRBD1 might be the D (5 bases). The CDR3 length is 14 residues. CDR1 is MNHEY, CDR2 SMNVEV, per germline (reference sequence). V lost 2 bases and J 4 bases, leaving 11 bases between the germline ends. CDR3: CASSLVRAGTEAFF. The CDR3 region has the DNA TGTGCCAGCAGTTTAGTCAGGGCCGGCACTGAAGCTTTCTTT.

The genes are TRBV11-1 and TRBJ2-7, with TRBD1 identical over 8 bases. The CDR3 covers 14 residues. J lost 6 bases, V lost 2 bases, and 6 bases had no gene match. Per the germline V gene, CDR1 is SGHAT and CDR2 is FQDESV (reference sequence). CDR3 loop: CASSLRQGAVEQYF. CDR3 nucleotide sequence: TGTGCCAGCAGCTTAAGGCAGGGGGCAGTCGAGCAGTACTTC.

V gene TRBV9 combines with J gene TRBJ2-1; D perhaps matches TRBD2 (5 bases). There are 17 residues in the CDR3. Germline CDR1 reads SGDLS; CDR2 reads YYNGEE. Between the trimmed V and J ends, which lost 4 bases and 0 bases, there was a span of 17 bases. CDR3 sequence reads: CASSPQGSGSSYNEQFF. In nucleotides, the CDR3 is TGTGCCAGCAGCCCTCAAGGAAGCGGAAGCTCCTACAATGAGCAGTTCTTC.

This clonotype was counted ten times or more. The chain uses TRBV6-1 and TRBJ2-2; a possible D gene is TRBD1 (5 bases). The ends were cut back, 10 bases at V and 6 bases at J, with 33 bases in the middle. The CDR3 sequence is 19 residues long. Germline-derived CDR1 and CDR2 are MNHNS and SASEGT. DNA for the CDR3: TGTGCCACCAAACCAAGCTTGACGACAGTAGTAGACCGGTCCGGGGAGCTGTTTTTT. Protein sequence: CATKPSLTTVVDRSGELFF.

This clonotype was detected many times. This chain joins TRBV11-2 and TRBJ2-3; no clear D. The CDR3 has 14 residues. V gave up 2 bases and J gave up 8 bases, with 14 bases separating them. Germline-derived CDR1 and CDR2 are SGHAT and FQNNGV. CDR3 coding DNA: TGTGCCAGCAGCTTATTGGGCCGAAGTGGTACGCAGTATTTT. It translates to CASSLLGRSGTQYF. The whole variable domain, remainder taken from reference TRBV11-2 and TRBJ2-3, is EAGVAQSPRYKIIEKRQSVAFWCNPISGHATLYWYQQILGQGPKLLIQFQNNGVVDDSQLPKDRFSAERLKGVDSTLKIQPAKLEDSAVYLCASSLLGRSGTQYFGPGTRLTVL.

To note about this clonotype: One base away lies a much larger clone, so this may be a sequencing read error. This CDR3 is missing its conserved last phenylalanine or tryptophan, likely due to a read error. The chain uses TRBV28 and TRBJ1-1, with a tentative D call TRBD1 (6 bases). This CDR3 is 13 amino acids long. V lost 3 bases and J lost 6, with 11 bases in between. CDR1 and CDR2 from the germline V gene are MDHEN and SYDVKM. The CDR3 sequence is CASSFGGHPEAFL. The CDR3 DNA sequence: TGTGCCAGCAGTTTCGGGGGGCACCCTGAAGCTTTCCTT.

This clonotype was observed a handful of times. The CDR3 coding sequence is TGCGCCAGCAGCTTGGTATCGGGACTTCTTTCCTACGAGCAGTACTTC. Encoded protein: CASSLVSGLLSYEQYF. The chain links TRBV5-1 to TRBJ2-7, with D possibly matching TRBD2 (6 bases). The CDR3 contains 16 residues. Germline-derived CDR1 and CDR2 are SGHRS and YFSETQ. Between the trimmed V and J ends, which lost 0 bases and 1 base, there was a span of 14 bases.

This clonotype was seen ten or more times. The junction and the germline gene differ at one end; a read error may be behind it. This sequence joins TRBV28 and TRBJ2-4; D is perhaps TRBD2 (6 bases). Per germline, CDR1 MDHEN and CDR2 SYDVKM. CDR3 length: 12 amino acids. The CDR3 sequence is CASSLRGRRLDF. The CDR3 DNA follows: TGTGCCAGCAGTTTGAGAGGGAGGCGGTTGGACTTC.

This clonotype has a count of ten or more. The chain combines TRBV6-1 with TRBJ2-5; TRBD2 matches 8 bases. Germline CDR1 reads MNHNS; CDR2 reads SASEGT. The length of the CDR3 is 13 residues. V was pared by 7 bases and J by 3 bases, with 4 bases of the junction left unmatched. In DNA form, the CDR3 reads TGTGCCAGCACCGGGACTAGTGAAGAGACCCAGTACTTC. This sequence encodes CASTGTSEETQYF.

This clonotype has at least ten counts. The genes are TRBV3-1 and TRBJ1-2, with unresolved D. Germline V gene data show CDR1 as LGHDT and CDR2 as YNNKEL (reference sequence). V was cut by 4 bases and J by 13 bases, with 7 bases left in between. The CDR3 runs 9 residues. The CDR3 spells CASSPEFTF. CDR3 nucleotides: TGTGCCAGCAGCCCGGAGTTCACCTTC.

The chain is built from TRBV7-8 and TRBJ2-5; 7 bases agree with TRBD1. From germline, CDR1 is SGHVS and CDR2 FQNEAQ. Trimming took 3 bases from V and 2 from J; bases not matched to a gene: 9. The CDR3 has 16 residues. For the CDR3, the DNA is TGTGCCAGCAGCTTTAAACAGGGGAGAGGGCAAGAGACCCAGTACTTC. This codes for CASSFKQGRGQETQYF.

This chain links TRBV4-3 with TRBJ2-5, with 9 bases identical to TRBD1. V lost 3 bases and J lost 5; bases outside the gene matches: 4. The CDR3 contains 14 residues. The germline V gene encodes CDR1 LGHNA and CDR2 YSLEER. The CDR3 spells CASSQDRGDETQYF. The CDR3 nucleotides are TGCGCCAGCAGCCAGGACAGGGGAGACGAGACCCAGTACTTC.

This clonotype was recorded a few times. The CDR3 coding sequence is TGTGCCAGCAGTTCCCCGGGCCGGTACGAGCAGTACTTC. Encoded protein: CASSSPGRYEQYF. This chain joins TRBV28 and TRBJ2-7; D remains ambiguous. CDR1 and CDR2 (germline): MDHEN, SYDVKM. V lost 4 bases to trimming and J lost 4 bases, with 11 bases between them. The CDR3 has 13 amino acids. Supplemented by reference TRBV28 and TRBJ2-7, the full variable domain reads DVKVTQSSRYLVKRTGEKVFLECVQDMDHENMFWYRQDPGLGLRLIYFSYDVKMKEKGDIPEGYSVSREKKERFSLILESASTNQTSMYLCASSSPGRYEQYFGPGTRLTVT.

The V and J genes are TRBV6-5 and TRBJ2-7; no definite D call. This CDR3 contains 13 residues. Germline loops: CDR1 MNHEY, CDR2 SVGAGI. The ends were cut back, 4 bases at V and 7 bases at J, with 14 bases in the middle. The CDR3 spells CASSFDPAGEQYF. The CDR3 region has the DNA TGTGCCAGCAGTTTCGACCCGGCCGGGGAGCAGTACTTC.

The V and J genes are TRBV4-1 and TRBJ2-7; 11 bases map to TRBD2. The V segment lost 3 bases and the J segment 1 base; nucleotides outside the gene matches: 2. The CDR3 length is 15 residues. CDR1 and CDR2 from the germline V gene are MGHRA and YSYEKL. CDR3 residues: CASSQTSGTSYEQYF. The CDR3 coding sequence is TGCGCCAGCAGCCAGACTAGCGGGACTTCCTACGAGCAGTACTTC.

This clonotype has a count of ten or more. This chain uses TRBV28 with TRBJ2-1, with 8 bases matching TRBD2. This CDR3 has 15 amino acids. The germline gives CDR1 MDHEN, CDR2 SYDVKM. V lost 6 bases, J lost 3 bases, and 7 bases stayed unmatched. CDR3 coding DNA: TGTGCCAGCAGCGGGAGGGGCCTCAACTACAATGAGCAGTTCTTC. Protein: CASSGRGLNYNEQFF.

In its sample, this clonotype was seen many times. V is TRBV3-1 and J is TRBJ1-6, with D unclear. There are 14 residues in the CDR3. The germline V and J ends were trimmed by 2 bases and 8 bases, with 10 bases remaining between them. Germline assignment: CDR1 LGHDT and CDR2 YNNKEL (reference sequence). The CDR3 DNA is TGTGCCAGCAGCCAAATCCAGGAACATTCACCCCTCCACTTT. Translated, it gives CASSQIQEHSPLHF.

This clonotype was counted at least ten times. The rearrangement uses TRBV20-1 and TRBJ2-7; the match to TRBD2 covers 15 bases. Per the germline V gene, CDR1 is DFQATT and CDR2 is SNEGSKA (reference sequence). There are 17 residues in the CDR3. Losses at the gene ends were 4 bases for V and 6 bases for J; bases not matched to a gene: 13. Here the CDR3 reads CSATSVKGGLAGGEQYF. In DNA, the CDR3 is TGCAGTGCTACCTCAGTTAAAGGGGGACTAGCGGGAGGCGAGCAGTACTTC.

This clonotype has a count of ten or more. This rearrangement joins TRBV12-3 or TRBV12-4 to TRBJ1-1, with D possibly matching TRBD1 (6 bases). The CDR3 spans 16 residues. V lost 7 bases, J lost 6 bases, and 24 bases lay in between. The CDR3 bases are TGTGCCAGCACTACCGGACTTGGAGGGGGGAGGGCTGAAGCTTTCTTT. Translated: CASTTGLGGGRAEAFF.

This clonotype was seen a single time. The chain joins TRBV5-1 to TRBJ2-5, with TRBD2 identical over 13 bases. Unmatched junction bases numbered 4, after V lost 0 bases and J lost 5 bases. Germline values: CDR1 SGHRS, CDR2 YFSETQ. This CDR3 region has 16 residues. CDR3 sequence (DNA): TGCGCCAGCAGCTTGGTCGGGACTAGCGGGATGGAGACCCAGTACTTC. This gives the protein CASSLVGTSGMETQYF.

Regarding this clonotype: A much larger clone lies one base from this, so it may be a read error. This chain links TRBV12-3 or TRBV12-4 with TRBJ2-7, with TRBD2 matching over 8 bases. With V trimmed by 7 bases and J by 7 bases, 6 bases remained unmatched. The CDR3 is 12 amino acids. The CDR3 DNA reads TGTGCCAGCACCCGGGGGGGGAATGAGCAGTACTTC. Its protein product is CASTRGGNEQYF.

This clonotype occurred many times. This CDR3 is CASRQGQTNTGELFF. The CDR3 nucleotides read TGTGCCAGCAGACAAGGACAGACAAACACCGGGGAGCTGTTTTTT. J is TRBJ2-2 and V is TRBV5-6; TRBD1 might be the D (6 bases). This CDR3 has 15 amino acids. Trimming removed 5 bases from V and 2 bases from J, with 13 bases in between. Germline V gives CDR1 SGHDT, CDR2 YYEEEE.

In this sample, this clonotype turned up many times. The CDR3 protein is CASSSGRWGYGYTF. As DNA, the CDR3 is TGTGCCAGCAGCTCGGGGCGTTGGGGCTATGGCTACACCTTC. V and J are TRBV28 and TRBJ1-2; a possible D gene is TRBD1 (5 bases). This CDR3 region has 14 residues. CDR1 and CDR2 from the germline V gene are MDHEN and SYDVKM. V lost 6 bases and J 4 bases, leaving 15 bases between the germline ends.